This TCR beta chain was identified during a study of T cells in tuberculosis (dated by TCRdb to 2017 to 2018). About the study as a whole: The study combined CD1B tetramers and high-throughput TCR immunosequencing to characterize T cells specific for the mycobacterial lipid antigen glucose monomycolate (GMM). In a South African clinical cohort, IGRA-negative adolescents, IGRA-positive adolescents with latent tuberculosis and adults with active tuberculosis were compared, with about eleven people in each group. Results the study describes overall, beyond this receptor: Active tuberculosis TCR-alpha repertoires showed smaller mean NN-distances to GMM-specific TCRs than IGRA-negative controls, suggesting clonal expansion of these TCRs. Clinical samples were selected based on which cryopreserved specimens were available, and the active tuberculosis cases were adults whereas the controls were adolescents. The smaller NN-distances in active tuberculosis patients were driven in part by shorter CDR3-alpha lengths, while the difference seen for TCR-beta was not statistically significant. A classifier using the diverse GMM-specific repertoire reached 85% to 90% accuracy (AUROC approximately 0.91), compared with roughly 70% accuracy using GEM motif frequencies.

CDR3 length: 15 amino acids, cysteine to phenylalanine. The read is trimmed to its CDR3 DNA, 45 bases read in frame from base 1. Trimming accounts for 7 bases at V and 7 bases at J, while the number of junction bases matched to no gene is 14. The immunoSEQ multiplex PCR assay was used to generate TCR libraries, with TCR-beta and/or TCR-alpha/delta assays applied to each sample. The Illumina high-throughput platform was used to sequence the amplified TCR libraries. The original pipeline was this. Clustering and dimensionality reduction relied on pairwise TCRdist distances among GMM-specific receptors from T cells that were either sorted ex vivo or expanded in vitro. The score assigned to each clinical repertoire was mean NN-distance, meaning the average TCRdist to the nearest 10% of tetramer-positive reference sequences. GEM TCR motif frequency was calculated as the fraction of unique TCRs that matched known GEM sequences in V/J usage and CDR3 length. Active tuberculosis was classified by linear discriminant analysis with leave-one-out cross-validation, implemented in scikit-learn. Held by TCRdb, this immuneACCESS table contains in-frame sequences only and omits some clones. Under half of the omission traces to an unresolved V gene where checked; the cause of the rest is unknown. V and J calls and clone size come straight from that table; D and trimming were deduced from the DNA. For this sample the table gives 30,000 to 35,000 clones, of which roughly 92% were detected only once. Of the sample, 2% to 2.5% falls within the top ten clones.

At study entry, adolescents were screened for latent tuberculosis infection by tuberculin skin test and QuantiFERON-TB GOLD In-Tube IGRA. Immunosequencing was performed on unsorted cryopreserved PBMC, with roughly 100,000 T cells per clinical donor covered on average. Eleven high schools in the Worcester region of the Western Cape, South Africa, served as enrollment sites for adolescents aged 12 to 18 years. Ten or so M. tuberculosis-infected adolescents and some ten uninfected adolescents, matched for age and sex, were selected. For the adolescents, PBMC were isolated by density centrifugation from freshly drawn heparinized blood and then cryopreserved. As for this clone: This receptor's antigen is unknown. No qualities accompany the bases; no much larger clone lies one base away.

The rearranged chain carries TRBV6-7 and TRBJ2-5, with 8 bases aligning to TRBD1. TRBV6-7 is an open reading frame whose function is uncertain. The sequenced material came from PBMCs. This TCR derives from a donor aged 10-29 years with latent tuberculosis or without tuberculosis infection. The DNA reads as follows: TGTGCCAGCACCGTAAAGGACAGGGAAGGAGGGACCCAGTACTTC. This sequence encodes CASTVKDREGGTQYF.